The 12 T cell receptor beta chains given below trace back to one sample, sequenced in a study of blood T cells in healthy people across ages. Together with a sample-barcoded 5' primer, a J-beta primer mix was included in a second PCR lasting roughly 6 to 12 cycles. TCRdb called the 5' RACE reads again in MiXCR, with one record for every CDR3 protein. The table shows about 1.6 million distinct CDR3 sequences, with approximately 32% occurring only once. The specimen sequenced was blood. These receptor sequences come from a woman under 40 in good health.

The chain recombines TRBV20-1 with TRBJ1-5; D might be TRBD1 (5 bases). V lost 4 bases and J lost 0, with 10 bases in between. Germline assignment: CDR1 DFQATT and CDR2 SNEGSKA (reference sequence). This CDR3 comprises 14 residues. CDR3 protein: CSAKDKHSNQPQHF. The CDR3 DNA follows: TGCAGTGCTAAGGACAAGCATAGCAATCAGCCCCAGCATTTT.

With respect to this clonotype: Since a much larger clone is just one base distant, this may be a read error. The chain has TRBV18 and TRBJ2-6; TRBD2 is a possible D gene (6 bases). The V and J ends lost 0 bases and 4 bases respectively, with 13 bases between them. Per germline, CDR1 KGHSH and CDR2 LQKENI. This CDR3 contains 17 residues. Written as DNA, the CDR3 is TGTGCCAGCTCACCACCTTCGTGGGCGGGAGGGGCCAACGTCCTGACTTTC. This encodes CASSPPSWAGGANVLTF.

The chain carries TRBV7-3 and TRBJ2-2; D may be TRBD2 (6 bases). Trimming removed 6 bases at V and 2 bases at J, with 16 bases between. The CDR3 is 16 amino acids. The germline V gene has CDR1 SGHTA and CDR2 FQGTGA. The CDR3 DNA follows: TGTGCCAGCAGGCCCTTCCCCGGGGGAAACACCGGGGAGCTGTTTTTT. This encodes CASRPFPGGNTGELFF.

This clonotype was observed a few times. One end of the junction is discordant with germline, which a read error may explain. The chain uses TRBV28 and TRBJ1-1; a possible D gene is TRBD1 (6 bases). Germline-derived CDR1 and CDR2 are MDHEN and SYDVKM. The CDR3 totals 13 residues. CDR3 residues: CASTLGGNTEAFF. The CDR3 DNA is TGTGCCAGCACTTTAGGGGGAAACACTGAAGCTTTCTTT.

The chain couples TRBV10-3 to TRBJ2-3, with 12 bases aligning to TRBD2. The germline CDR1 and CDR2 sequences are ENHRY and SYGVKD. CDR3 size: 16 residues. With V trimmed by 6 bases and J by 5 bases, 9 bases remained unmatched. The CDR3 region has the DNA TGTGCCATCAGGGCTCCGACTAGCGGGAGTAGAGATACGCAGTATTTT. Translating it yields CAIRAPTSGSRDTQYF.

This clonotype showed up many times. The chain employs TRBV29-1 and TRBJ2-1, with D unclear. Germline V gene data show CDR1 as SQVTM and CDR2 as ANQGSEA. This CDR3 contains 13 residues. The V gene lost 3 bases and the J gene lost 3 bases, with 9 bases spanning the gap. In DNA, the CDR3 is TGCAGCGTTGACGGTGAAGACTACAATGAGCAGTTCTTC. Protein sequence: CSVDGEDYNEQFF.

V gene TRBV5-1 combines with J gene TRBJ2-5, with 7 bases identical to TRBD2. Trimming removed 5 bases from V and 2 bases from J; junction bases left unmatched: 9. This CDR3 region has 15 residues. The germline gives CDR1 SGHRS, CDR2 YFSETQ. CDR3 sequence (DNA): TGCGCCAGCAGTCGTTCCCTAGCGGATCAAGAGACCCAGTACTTC. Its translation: CASSRSLADQETQYF.

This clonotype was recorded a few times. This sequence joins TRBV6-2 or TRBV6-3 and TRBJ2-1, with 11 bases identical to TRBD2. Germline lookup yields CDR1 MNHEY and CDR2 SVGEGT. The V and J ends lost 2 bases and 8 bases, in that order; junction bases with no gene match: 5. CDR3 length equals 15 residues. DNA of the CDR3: TGTGCCAGCAGTTACCCTAGCGGGGGGATGCATGAGCAGTTCTTC. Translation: CASSYPSGGMHEQFF.

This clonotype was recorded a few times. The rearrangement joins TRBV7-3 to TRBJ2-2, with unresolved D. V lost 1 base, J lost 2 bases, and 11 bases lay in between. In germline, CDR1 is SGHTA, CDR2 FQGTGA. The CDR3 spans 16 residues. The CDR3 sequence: CASSLMAVSNTGELFF. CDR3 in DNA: TGTGCCAGCAGCTTAATGGCGGTATCCAACACCGGGGAGCTGTTTTTT.

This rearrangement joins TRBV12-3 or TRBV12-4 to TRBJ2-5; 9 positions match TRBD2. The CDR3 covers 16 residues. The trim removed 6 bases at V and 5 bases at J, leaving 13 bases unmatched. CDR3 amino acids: CASSLSQAGGVETQYF. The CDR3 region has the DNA TGTGCCAGCAGCCTGTCCCAAGCGGGGGGTGTGGAGACCCAGTACTTC.

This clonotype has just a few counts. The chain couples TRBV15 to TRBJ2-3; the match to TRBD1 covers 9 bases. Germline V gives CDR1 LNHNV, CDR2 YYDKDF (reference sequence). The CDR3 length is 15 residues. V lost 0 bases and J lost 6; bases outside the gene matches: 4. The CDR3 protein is CATSRETGGGDTQYF. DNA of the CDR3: TGTGCCACCAGCAGAGAGACAGGGGGTGGGGATACGCAGTATTTT.

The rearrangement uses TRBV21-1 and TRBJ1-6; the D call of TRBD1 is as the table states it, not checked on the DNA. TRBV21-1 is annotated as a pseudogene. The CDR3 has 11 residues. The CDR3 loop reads CASEGDSPLHF. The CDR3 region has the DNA TGTGCCAGCGAGGGGGACTCACCCCTCCACTTT.